This TCR beta chain appears in the sequencing data of a study of blood T cells in healthy people across ages. A sample-barcoded 5' primer and a J-beta primer mix were used in a second PCR of roughly 7 to 12 cycles. TCRdb independently ran MiXCR on the 5' RACE reads; one entry per CDR3 protein. The sample lists around 1.7 million distinct CDR3 sequences, about 30% occurring once. This CDR3 is built from 13 residues. V lost 7 bases and J lost 2; bases outside the gene matches: 5. The germline gives CDR1 LNHDA, CDR2 SQIVND (reference sequence). This TCR derives from a woman aged 25 to 45 in good health. Source material: blood. The chain employs TRBV19 and TRBJ2-7, with 7 bases that match TRBD1. The DNA for the CDR3 is TGTGCCAGTATCAGGGACAGTACCTACGAGCAGTACTTC. Amino acid sequence: CASIRDSTYEQYF.